This passage covers 29 T cell receptor beta chains from one sample sequenced in a study of blood T cell repertoires in COVID-19. TCRdb's table, derived via immunoSEQ multiplex PCR, lists solely in-frame clones and lacks some. This sample has under 95,000 clones, with roughly nine tenths found just once. Input material: peripheral blood. The source is an elderly man in a cohort sampled during active COVID-19.

The CDR3 region is CASSLSGGNTIYF. CDR3 DNA: TGTGCCAGCAGCTTGTCCGGGGGAAACACCATATATTTT. The chain carries TRBV5-4 and TRBJ1-3, with unresolved D. The V end was cut by 1 base, the J end by 4 bases, with 6 bases between. Germline V gene sequence: CDR1 SGHNT, CDR2 YYREEE (reference sequence). This CDR3 contains 13 residues.

The chain recombines TRBV5-4 with TRBJ1-1; the D gene is possibly TRBD1 (5 bases). CDR1 and CDR2 (germline): SGHNT, YYREEE (reference sequence). Trimming left V 4 bases short and J 0 bases short, with 10 bases between. This CDR3 has 14 residues. This chain's CDR3 is CASSPTAMNTEAFF. The CDR3 DNA reads TGTGCCAGCAGCCCGACAGCTATGAACACTGAAGCTTTCTTT.

The rearrangement links TRBV10-3 to TRBJ1-2, with 12 bases matching TRBD1. The germline V gene encodes CDR1 ENHRY and CDR2 SYGVKD. The trim removed 7 bases at V and 4 bases at J, leaving 7 bases unmatched. There are 15 residues in the CDR3. CDR3 protein: CAINSGTGGTYGYTF. CDR3 coding DNA: TGTGCCATCAACTCCGGGACAGGGGGCACCTATGGCTACACCTTC.

CDR3 region: CASSLRFPSQGQAESPLHF. CDR3 nucleotide sequence: TGTGCCAGCAGTTTAAGGTTCCCGAGCCAGGGACAGGCGGAGTCACCCCTCCACTTT. The rearrangement links TRBV27 to TRBJ1-6; the match to TRBD1 covers 8 bases. Trimming removed 2 bases from V and 10 bases from J; junction bases left unmatched: 19. Per the germline V gene, CDR1 is MNHEY and CDR2 is SMNVEV (reference sequence). This CDR3 region has 19 residues.

The gene calls are TRBV29-1 and TRBJ1-2; D might be TRBD1 (6 bases). V was cut by 1 base and J by 6 bases, with 6 bases left in between. Germline lookup yields CDR1 SQVTM and CDR2 ANQGSEA. The CDR3 extends over 11 amino acids. The CDR3 loop reads CSVEAGDGYTF. The CDR3 nucleotides are TGCAGCGTTGAAGCAGGGGATGGCTACACCTTC.

This clone appeared a few times. The gene calls are TRBV11-2 and TRBJ2-3, with 9 bases matching TRBD1. The J segment lost 6 bases and the V segment lost 4 bases, leaving 2 bases of the junction unmatched. Germline lookup yields CDR1 SGHAT and CDR2 FQNNGV. The CDR3 loop spans 13 amino acids. DNA of the CDR3: TGTGCCAGCAGCTCGACAGGGGGTGATACGCAGTATTTT. It yields the protein CASSSTGGDTQYF.

The genes are TRBV11-3 and TRBJ1-1; D remains unclear. Looked up from germline, CDR1 is SGHNT and CDR2 is YENEEA. This CDR3 comprises 13 residues. The V end lost 5 bases, the J end lost 5 bases, and 12 bases lay between the germline ends. CDR3 residues: CASSLQSGTEAFF. In DNA form, the CDR3 reads TGTGCCAGCAGCCTCCAATCGGGGACTGAAGCTTTCTTT.

The CDR3 sequence is CASSRAGSPVPYEQYF. CDR3 DNA sequence: TGTGCCAGCAGCCGGGCGGGCAGTCCGGTCCCCTACGAGCAGTACTTC. The chain is built from TRBV7-2 and TRBJ2-7; tentative D call: TRBD2 (5 bases). The germline gives CDR1 SGHTA, CDR2 FQGNSA. The CDR3 loop spans 16 amino acids. The V end lost 5 bases, the J end lost 2 bases, and 19 bases lay between the germline ends.

CDR3 in amino acids: CASSPTTGSSQYV. In DNA, the CDR3 is TGTGCCAGCAGTCCTACCACAGGGAGCAGTCAGTACGTC. The J gene is TRBJ2-7, the V gene TRBV7-2; tentative D call: TRBD1 (6 bases). V shed 6 bases and J shed 10 bases, with 19 bases lying between them. The CDR3 is made up of 13 amino acids. Germline assignment: CDR1 SGHTA and CDR2 FQGNSA.

The chain recombines TRBV5-6 with TRBJ1-2, with a weak D call TRBD1 (5 bases). CDR1 SGHDT and CDR2 YYEEEE come from the germline V gene. V shed 0 bases and J shed 2 bases, with 11 bases lying between them. This CDR3 contains 15 residues. The CDR3 DNA is TGTGCCAGCAGCTTGGTAGCGGGACCCAACTATGGCTACACCTTC. Protein product: CASSLVAGPNYGYTF.

The chain has TRBV19 and TRBJ1-2; D possibly corresponds to TRBD1 (6 bases). Germline CDR1 is LNHDA and CDR2 is SQIVND (reference sequence). Trimming cost V 6 bases and J 0 bases, with 17 bases left between them. The CDR3 has 16 amino acids. CDR3: CASRPLRTVTNYGYTF. In DNA, the CDR3 is TGTGCCAGTAGACCCCTCCGGACAGTGACTAACTATGGCTACACCTTC. Using reference TRBV19 and TRBJ1-2 for the parts outside the CDR3, the full variable domain is DGGITQSPKYLFRKEGQNVTLSCEQNLNHDAMYWYRQDPGQGLRLIYYSQIVNDFQKGDIAEGYSVSREKKESFPLTVTSAQKNPTAFYLCASRPLRTVTNYGYTFGSGTRLTVV.

J is TRBJ2-1 and V is TRBV7-7, with 11 nucleotides matching TRBD1. Germline CDR1 SSHAT, CDR2 FNYEAQ (reference sequence). V was pared by 1 base and J by 8 bases, with 10 bases of the junction left unmatched. This CDR3 is built from 17 residues. CDR3 residues: CASSLGPRTGGGDEQFF. The CDR3 DNA follows: TGTGCCAGCAGCTTAGGCCCTAGGACAGGGGGCGGGGATGAGCAGTTCTTC.

The chain recombines TRBV18 with TRBJ1-1; D ambiguous. The CDR3 has 13 amino acids. CDR1 is KGHSH, CDR2 LQKENI, per germline. Between the trimmed V and J ends, which lost 6 bases and 1 base, there was a span of 9 bases. The CDR3 nucleotides are TGTGCCAGCTCGCTAAACAGGAACACTGAAGCTTTCTTT. This translates into CASSLNRNTEAFF.

This chain uses TRBV5-4 with TRBJ2-3; TRBD2 might be the D (6 bases). Germline V CDR1 and CDR2: SGHNT, YYREEE (reference sequence). Trimming left V 3 bases short and J 4 bases short, with 15 bases between. The CDR3 extends over 15 amino acids. The CDR3 sequence: CASSYRDSGADTQYF. CDR3 nucleotides: TGTGCCAGCAGCTATCGGGACTCGGGGGCAGATACGCAGTATTTT.

The CDR3 is CASSFSQETQYF. The CDR3 DNA is TGCGCCAGCAGCTTCTCTCAAGAGACCCAGTACTTC. The chain combines TRBV5-1 with TRBJ2-5; D is uncertain. V was pared by 2 bases and J by 2 bases, with 4 bases between. Germline CDR1 is SGHRS and CDR2 is YFSETQ. The CDR3 is made up of 12 amino acids.

This chain joins TRBV18 and TRBJ1-4, with D maybe TRBD1 (6 bases). The ends were cut back, 0 bases at V and 6 bases at J, with 8 bases in the middle. CDR3 length: 14 residues. Germline V CDR1 and CDR2: KGHSH, LQKENI. CDR3 amino acids: CASSPPGADEKLFF. CDR3 DNA: TGTGCCAGCTCACCACCGGGGGCTGATGAAAAACTGTTTTTT.

As DNA, the CDR3 is TGTGCCAGCAGTTCGGGACTAGCGGGGTCTAGCAAAAACATTCAGTACTTC. It yields the protein CASSSGLAGSSKNIQYF. The V gene is TRBV27, the J gene TRBJ2-4; 13 bases align to TRBD2. The germline CDR1 and CDR2 sequences are MNHEY and SMNVEV (reference sequence). The J segment lost 3 bases and the V segment lost 4 bases, leaving 6 bases of the junction unmatched. The CDR3 has 17 residues.

V and J are TRBV7-9 and TRBJ2-6; unclear D gene. This CDR3 region has 15 residues. Germline V gene lookup returns CDR1 SEHNR and CDR2 FQNEAQ (reference sequence). The V end lost 4 bases, the J end lost 0 bases, and 7 bases lay between the germline ends. The CDR3 is CASSSYSSGANVLTF. CDR3 sequence (DNA): TGTGCCAGCAGCTCATACAGCTCTGGGGCCAACGTCCTGACTTTC.

This chain links TRBV19 with TRBJ2-3; 7 nucleotides match TRBD1. Germline lookup yields CDR1 LNHDA and CDR2 SQIVND (reference sequence). V gave up 7 bases and J gave up 0 bases; unmatched junction bases: 10. The length of the CDR3 is 16 residues. CDR3 in DNA: TGTGCCAGTATGGGCGGATGGACAGGTAGCACAGATACGCAGTATTTT. Protein: CASMGGWTGSTDTQYF.

The V call is TRBV6-5, the J call TRBJ2-5; 7 nucleotides line up with TRBD2. J lost 5 bases, V lost 7 bases, and 10 bases had no gene match. The CDR3 is 14 amino acids. Germline CDR1 reads MNHEY; CDR2 reads SVGAGI. The CDR3 DNA is TGTGCCAGCATTCCTGGGGGGGAATGGGAGACCCAGTACTTC. As protein: CASIPGGEWETQYF.

This clone was counted a few times. V and J are TRBV7-9 and TRBJ2-2; 7 bases are a match to TRBD1. This CDR3 contains 15 residues. V shed 5 bases and J 4 bases; nucleotides not matched to a gene: 7. Germline CDR1 reads SEHNR; CDR2 reads FQNEAQ (reference sequence). CDR3 protein: CASSPHRDSTGELFF. DNA for the CDR3: TGTGCCAGCAGCCCACACCGGGACAGCACCGGGGAGCTGTTTTTT.

This chain connects TRBV6-6 to TRBJ2-7; no clear D gene. The CDR3 is 13 residues long. Germline assignment: CDR1 MNHNY and CDR2 SVGAGI (reference sequence). With 6 bases removed from V and 1 base from J, the gap between germline ends came to 10 bases. CDR3 nucleotides: TGTGCCAGCAGCCGACGAGAGTCCTACGAGCAGTACTTC. This encodes CASSRRESYEQYF.

In this sample, this clone turned up once. The chain links TRBV14 to TRBJ1-2; D is unresolved. Trimming left V 1 base short and J 4 bases short, with 19 bases between. The CDR3 runs to 17 residues. The germline V gene has CDR1 SGHDN and CDR2 FVKESK. The CDR3 sequence: CASSQGAIRSLSYGYTF. The CDR3 region has the DNA TGTGCCAGCAGCCAAGGTGCCATCCGGTCACTTTCCTATGGCTACACCTTC. Filled out from reference TRBV14 and TRBJ1-2, the complete variable domain reads EAGVTQFPSHSVIEKGQTVTLRCDPISGHDNLYWYRRVMGKEIKFLLHFVKESKQDESGMPNNRFLAERTGGTYSTLKVQPAELEDSGVYFCASSQGAIRSLSYGYTFGSGTRLTVV.

The V call is TRBV5-5, the J call TRBJ1-5; 9 bases line up with TRBD1. The CDR3 is 15 amino acids. The V gene end was trimmed by 0 bases and the J gene end by 7 bases; junction bases not matched to a gene: 5. Germline assignment: CDR1 SGHKS and CDR2 YYEKEE (reference sequence). The CDR3 nucleotides are TGTGCCAGCAGCTTGGGGGACAGGGCCAGGCAGCCCCAGCATTTT. Translating gives CASSLGDRARQPQHF. The variable domain in full, with the rest retrieved from reference TRBV5-5 and TRBJ1-5, is DAGVTQSPTHLIKTRGQQVTLRCSPISGHKSVSWYQQVLGQGPQFIFQYYEKEERGRGNFPDRFSARQFPNYSSELNVNALLLGDSALYLCASSLGDRARQPQHFGDGTRLSIL.

The genes are TRBV5-1 and TRBJ1-1, with 8 bases fitting TRBD1. The germline CDR1 and CDR2 sequences are SGHRS and YFSETQ. Trimming removed 2 bases from V and 1 base from J; junction bases left unmatched: 1. This CDR3 comprises 14 residues. The chain's CDR3 is CASSLTGGNTEAFF. As DNA, the CDR3 is TGCGCCAGCAGCTTAACAGGGGGGAACACTGAAGCTTTCTTT. Together with reference TRBV5-1 and TRBJ1-1, the CDR3 gives the full variable domain: KAGVTQTPRYLIKTRGQQVTLSCSPISGHRSVSWYQQTPGQGLQFLFEYFSETQRNKGNFPGRFSGRQFSNSRSEMNVSTLELGDSALYLCASSLTGGNTEAFFGQGTRLTVV.

The chain couples TRBV14 to TRBJ1-4; no clear D gene. V dropped 5 bases and J dropped 7 bases, with 20 bases sitting between them. Germline assignment: CDR1 SGHDN and CDR2 FVKESK. This CDR3 is built from 16 residues. CDR3 residues: CASSWSVGRRGEKLFF. The DNA for the CDR3 is TGTGCCAGCAGCTGGTCGGTGGGCAGGCGTGGTGAAAAACTGTTTTTT.

The chain links TRBV21-1 to TRBJ2-1; the table's D call, TRBD2, was not checked against the DNA. TRBV21-1 counts as a pseudogene. The CDR3 has 18 residues. The CDR3 sequence: CASSKAQGAGGPNNEQFF. CDR3 coding DNA: TGTGCCAGCAGCAAAGCGCAAGGAGCGGGGGGGCCTAACAATGAGCAGTTCTTC.

The chain recombines TRBV19 with TRBJ2-3; 11 bases align to TRBD2. This CDR3 has 13 amino acids. CDR1 LNHDA and CDR2 SQIVND come from the germline V gene (reference sequence). The CDR3 reads CAVSGGAGGTQYF. Here the CDR3 DNA reads TGTGCTGTTAGCGGGGGGGCCGGGGGTACGCAGTATTTT.

The rearrangement uses TRBV3-1 (or the pseudogene TRBV3-2) and TRBJ2-6; tentatively, D is TRBD2 (6 bases). The CDR3 spans 17 residues. V lost 4 bases and J lost 4, with 17 bases in between. Germline V gives CDR1 LGHDT, CDR2 YNNKEL (reference sequence). The CDR3 loop is CASSPHPGGTGANVLTF. The CDR3 nucleotides are TGTGCCAGCAGCCCCCACCCAGGCGGGACCGGGGCCAACGTCCTGACTTTC.